One T cell receptor beta chain is described in this entry. Its cognate antigen is unknown. Germline V gene data show CDR1 as MNHEY and CDR2 as SMNVEV (reference sequence). The germline V and J ends were trimmed by 3 bases and 0 bases, with 9 bases remaining between them. The CDR3 spans 15 residues. This entry is derived from a study of cytomegalovirus exposure and HLA in healthy donors. Whole-study results and caveats: TCR beta chains numbering about 160 were designated cytomegalovirus-associated.

PCR was performed using 60 Vbeta and 13 Jbeta primers. TCRdb's copy holds only in-frame clones and misses some; the assay was immunoSEQ multiplex PCR. This table holds about 140,000 clones, over 70% found once. The chain is built from TRBV27 and TRBJ2-1; D perhaps matches TRBD2 (5 bases). The receptor comes from a middle-aged man in good health and CMV-seronegative. Sequences were obtained from PBMCs. CDR3 DNA: TGTGCCAGCAGTTTCGGGGTCCCCTCCTACAATGAGCAGTTCTTC. It specifies CASSFGVPSYNEQFF.